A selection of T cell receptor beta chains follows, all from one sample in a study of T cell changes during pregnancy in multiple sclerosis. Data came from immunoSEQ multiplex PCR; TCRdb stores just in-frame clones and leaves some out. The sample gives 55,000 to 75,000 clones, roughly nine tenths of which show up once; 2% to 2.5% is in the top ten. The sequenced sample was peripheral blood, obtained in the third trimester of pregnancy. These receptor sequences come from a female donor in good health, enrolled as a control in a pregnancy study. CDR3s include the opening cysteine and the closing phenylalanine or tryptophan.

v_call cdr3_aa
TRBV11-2 CASSSLNHHRVGNEQFF
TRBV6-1 CASSSTANYGYTF
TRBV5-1 CASSLGAYNEQFF
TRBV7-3 CASSLSGGTRDTQYF
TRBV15 CATSRDRAGGNEKLFF
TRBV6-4 CASSILGAGNEQFF
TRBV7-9 CASSFRGPPRQYF
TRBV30 CAWRGMGSPLHF
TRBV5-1 CASSRETGGGYTF
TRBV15 CATSAGGQPFYEQYF
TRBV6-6 CASSYSELRHEQFF
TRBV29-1 CSVVGQGGEAFF
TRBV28 CASSLDRVGNTIYF
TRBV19 CASSIGAGGYEQYF
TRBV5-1 CASSLALAGGREQYF
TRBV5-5 CASSLGVGGGGTEAFF
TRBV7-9 CASRLGPYGYTF
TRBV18 CASATGGSTDTQYF
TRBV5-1 CASSLASGGGSTNEKLFF
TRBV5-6 CASSPFRDRAVNEQFF
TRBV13 CASSLTGWATSGQETQYF
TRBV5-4 CASSYSNEKLFF
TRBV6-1 CASRGQDLTETQYF
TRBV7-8 CASSSNSGDMNTEAFF
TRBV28 CASKQGQETQYF
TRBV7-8 CASTIGRDFSNQPQHF
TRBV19 CASSLMSTDTQYF
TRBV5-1 CASSLNEAGPANEQFF
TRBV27 CASRRQGFGEQYF
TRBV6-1 CASSKTGEVQPQHF
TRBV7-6 CASSAAGGGVGGYTF
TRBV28 CASTQRTGPRYGYTF
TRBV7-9 CASSSLYRGRGVEAFF
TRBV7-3 CASSPVTGIKNGELFF
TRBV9 CASSVPPGQGRGEAFF
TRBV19 CASIGRSTEAFF
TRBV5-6 CASSLGGGTEAFF
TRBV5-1 CASSLDLQGASTGELFF
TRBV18 CASSPRNAPPEFHTIYF
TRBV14 CASSQEPSGSFYEQYF
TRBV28 CASSSTGQALNTIYF
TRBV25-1 CASSEAGGLNTEAFF
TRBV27 CASSQLAGGHYEQYF
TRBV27 CASSRQGEGEKLFF